This T cell receptor beta chain originates from a study of T cells expressing NK-cell markers. Germline V gives CDR1 SGHAT, CDR2 FQNNGV. This CDR3 is 14 amino acids long. Following a re-call of the 5' RACE reads, TCRdb has one entry per CDR3 protein and lacks DNA. Its listing shows roughly 23,000 distinct CDR3 sequences. Sequencing was performed on blood T cells: a sorted CD56 or NKG2C T cell subset, CD4+ or CD8+ T cells, or bulk PBMC T cells (not recorded which). The source of this sequence is a man aged 18-70 years in good health. This sequence joins TRBV11-2 and TRBJ2-5; TCRdb's D gene call, TRBD1, goes unchecked for lack of DNA. The CDR3 spells CASSLTGGWETQYF.